Reported below is one T cell receptor (beta chain). Its target is not known. This entry belongs to a study of a mutant IDH1 vaccine in newly diagnosed glioma. Looking at the study overall: Investigators started vaccination 4-6 weeks after radiotherapy alone, or with temozolomide cycles. Most patients had radiochemotherapy with temozolomide before enrollment; others had one alone. Week 35 was assigned to visit V12, and week 47 was assigned to visit V13. The study, taken as a whole, reports: The occurrence of vaccine-induced immune responses was seen in 93.3% of patients.

CDR1 MNHEY and CDR2 SVGAGI come from the germline V gene. With 0 bases removed from V and 0 bases from J, the gap between germline ends came to 11 bases. The CDR3 totals 16 residues. Using immunoSEQ multiplex PCR, the repertoire was profiled, and TCRdb retains in-frame clones only, with some absent. This table holds tens of thousands of clones, less than 75% found once. The time point denotes: week 47, end of study. The investigators gave 300 ug of mutant IDH1 20-mer peptide in each vaccine dose, together with topical imiquimod. The TCR sequence derives from a middle-aged man with glioma. Some clones in this sample may be carry-over from other donors' samples. The chain is built from TRBV6-5 and TRBJ1-1; no reliable D call. Sequenced material: peripheral blood mononuclear cells (PBMCs), taken from a glioma patient whose treatment included an IDH1 peptide vaccine. The CDR3 reads CASSYSTVTVNTEAFF. The CDR3 bases are TGTGCCAGCAGTTACTCGACTGTGACCGTGAACACTGAAGCTTTCTTT.